The clone carrying this TCR beta chain was seen many times. Its target is unknown. Time point given: newly diagnosed GD, antithyroid drugs for less than 3 months. From RNA extracted from PBMCs, the TCR library was made. Assembly of TCR beta libraries relied on iRepertoire HTBI primers together with Arm-PCR of CDR3 regions. TCRdb itself ran the multiplex PCR reads through MiXCR, one entry per CDR3 protein. Found here are some 250,000 distinct CDR3 sequences, 15% to 20% of them singletons; the top ten hold around 15%. The data stem from a study of regulatory T cells in long-lasting Graves disease. Study-wide results and limits: TRBV28, TRBJ1-2 and TRBJ2-5 were favored in persistent disease.

The CDR3 has 15 residues. Trimming pared 2 bases from V and 3 bases from J, leaving 11 bases between. In addition, the sample was reused for a study of T cells in Graves' hyperthyroidism and ophthalmopathy. That source notes: With a median lead of approximately 6.4 months before onset, the model predicted ophthalmopathy.

This receptor was taken from a woman in her thirties with Graves disease. Sequences were derived from peripheral blood mononuclear cells (PBMCs), sampled at new diagnosis, from a patient treated with antithyroid drugs. V and J are TRBV12-3 or TRBV12-4 and TRBJ1-5; TRBD1 might be the D (6 bases). This CDR3 is CASSLMAGVNQPQHF. CDR3 bases: TGTGCCAGCAGTTTAATGGCAGGGGTCAATCAGCCCCAGCATTTT.